One T cell receptor (beta chain) is described in this entry. What it binds is not known. This specimen belongs to a study of somatic mutations in cytotoxic T cells in rheumatoid arthritis. Study outcomes and limitations: Just what the expanded CD8+ clones targeted, in terms of antigens, remained unknown. CD8+ T cells showed clonality that did not differ significantly between patients with rheumatoid arthritis and age-matched healthy controls.

Measured with immunoSEQ multiplex PCR; TCRdb has only the in-frame clones, and not every one. Of approximately 18,000 clones listed, over 70% were seen once; the top ten hold about 9.6%. Sequenced sample: CD8+ T cells sorted from blood. This clonotype originated in an adult with rheumatoid arthritis.

The CDR3 reads CASSFRGITEAFF. CDR3 sequence (DNA): TGTGCCAGCAGCTTCAGGGGTATCACTGAAGCTTTCTTT. The rearrangement uses TRBV13 and TRBJ1-1; the D gene is possibly TRBD1 (6 bases). Per the germline V gene, CDR1 is PRHDT and CDR2 is FYEKMQ (reference sequence). Trimming took 3 bases from V and 4 from J, leaving 9 bases between them. The length of the CDR3 is 13 residues.